This T cell receptor (beta chain) was profiled in a study of blood T cell repertoires in COVID-19. Study details: Samples taken during acute and convalescent COVID-19 were collected in the United States, Italy and Spain.

Germline loops: CDR1 SGHDT, CDR2 YYEEEE. CDR3 length equals 12 residues. Data came from immunoSEQ multiplex PCR; TCRdb stores just in-frame clones and leaves some out. The sample yields about 300,000 clones, 84% seen once. The specimen sequenced was peripheral blood. The J gene is TRBJ2-3, the V gene TRBV5-6; D ambiguous. The J call may be wrong; the DNA end is better matched by TRBJ1-5. The receptor comes from a human donor with COVID-19, enrolled during active disease. The donor label of this sample is uncertain. CDR3 nucleotides: TGTGCCAGCAGCTTAAAAGCGGTCAATCAGCATTTT. Its translation: CASSLKAVNQHF.